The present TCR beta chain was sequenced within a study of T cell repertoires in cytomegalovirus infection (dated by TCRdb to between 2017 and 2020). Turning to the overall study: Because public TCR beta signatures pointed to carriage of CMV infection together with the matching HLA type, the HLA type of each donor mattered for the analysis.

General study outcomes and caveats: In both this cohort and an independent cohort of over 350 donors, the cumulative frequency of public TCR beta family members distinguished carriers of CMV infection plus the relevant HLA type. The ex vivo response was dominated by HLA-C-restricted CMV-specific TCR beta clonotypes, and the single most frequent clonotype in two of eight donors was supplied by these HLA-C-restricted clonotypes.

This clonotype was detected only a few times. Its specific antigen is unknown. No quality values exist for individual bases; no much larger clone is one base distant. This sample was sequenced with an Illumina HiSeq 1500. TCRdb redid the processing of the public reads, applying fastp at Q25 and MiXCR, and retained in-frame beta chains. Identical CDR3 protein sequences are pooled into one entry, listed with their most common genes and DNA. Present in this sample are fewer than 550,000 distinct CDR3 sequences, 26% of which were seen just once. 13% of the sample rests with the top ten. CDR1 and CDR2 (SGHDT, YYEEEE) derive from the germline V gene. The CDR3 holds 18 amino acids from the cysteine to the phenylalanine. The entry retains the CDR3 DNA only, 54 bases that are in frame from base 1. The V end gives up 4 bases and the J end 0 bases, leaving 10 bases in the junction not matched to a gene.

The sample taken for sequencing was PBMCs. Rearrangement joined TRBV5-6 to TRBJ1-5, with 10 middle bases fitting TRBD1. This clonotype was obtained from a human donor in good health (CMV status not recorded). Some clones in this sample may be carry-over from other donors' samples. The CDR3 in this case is CASSQNRDRGNSNQPQHF. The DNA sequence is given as TGTGCCAGCAGCCAGAACCGGGACAGGGGTAATAGCAATCAGCCCCAGCATTTT.